Listed below are T cell receptor beta chains from one sample, sequenced in a study of radiotherapy plus CTLA-4 blockade in lung cancer. Some clones are missing from TCRdb's copy, which holds only in-frame ones; the method was immunoSEQ multiplex PCR. The sample carries 80,000 or so clones, approximately 84% recorded once. Sequenced here: peripheral blood, sampled from a patient treated with radiotherapy plus ipilimumab. The receptors stem from a human donor with non-small cell lung cancer who had stable disease on radiotherapy plus ipilimumab. Each CDR3 is given with its conserved first and last residue. The D gene is left open where the match is weak. For some rows the clone size is stated as once, few or many, or as a class when expanded; others skip it.

clone size,D gene,V gene,J gene,CDR3 DNA,CDR3 protein
-,-,TRBV29-1,TRBJ1-1,TGCAGCGTCCGTTTTGGGGGGACAGAAGCTTTCTTT,CSVRFGGTEAFF
-,TRBD1,TRBV7-8,TRBJ2-5,TGTGCCAGCAGCTTATTACTACAGGGGAAAGAGACCCAGTACTTC,CASSLLLQGKETQYF
-,-,TRBV19,TRBJ1-3,TGTGCCAGTAGTCTTCTAGGGGCCGATGGAAACACCATATATTTT,CASSLLGADGNTIYF
-,-,TRBV18,TRBJ1-2,TGTGCCAGCTCACCACCAGGGTATGGCTACACCTTC,CASSPPGYGYTF
-,-,TRBV7-2,TRBJ2-3,TGTGCCAGCAGCTTAGGTTCTAGGGATACGCAGTATTTT,CASSLGSRDTQYF
few,-,TRBV28,TRBJ1-5,TGTGCCAGCTCCTCAGCCAATGAGCCCCAGCATTTT,CASSSANEPQHF
-,-,TRBV28,TRBJ1-1,TGTGCCAGCAGTTTTCGTAGCATGGCTCCAATGAACACTGAAGCTTTCTTT,CASSFRSMAPMNTEAFF
-,-,TRBV18,TRBJ1-6,TGTGCCAGCTCACCACAAGCAGATTATAATTCACCCCTCCACTTT,CASSPQADYNSPLHF
-,-,TRBV5-1,TRBJ1-2,TGCGCCAGCAGCTTGGAAGGTAGTGGCTACACCTTC,CASSLEGSGYTF
-,-,TRBV5-1,TRBJ2-5,TGCGCCAGCAGCTTGGTAGTACTCTCAGAGACCCAGTACTTC,CASSLVVLSETQYF
-,TRBD2,TRBV6-1,TRBJ2-7,TGTGCCAGCAGCGTCCCGGGACTAACCTACGAGCAGTACTTC,CASSVPGLTYEQYF
-,-,TRBV5-1,TRBJ1-1,TGCGCCAGCAGCTTGGCCTGGGAAAGGCGGGCTTTCTTT,CASSLAWERRAFF
-,-,TRBV28,TRBJ1-5,TGTGCCAGCAGTTCCCTCCCGCAGCCCCAGCATTTT,CASSSLPQPQHF
-,-,TRBV27,TRBJ1-1,TGTGCCAGCAGTTTATCGACTCCAGGGAACACTGAAGCTTTCTTT,CASSLSTPGNTEAFF
-,-,TRBV29-1,TRBJ2-3,TGCAGCGTGGAACGGACAGATACGCAGTATTTT,CSVERTDTQYF
few,-,TRBV14,TRBJ2-1,TGTGCCAGCAGCCTCTCTAGCTGGCAGTTCTTC,CASSLSSWQFF
-,-,TRBV6-1,TRBJ2-3,TGTGCCAGCAGTGAATTTCTTATGATTGATTCCACAGATACGCAGTATTTT,CASSEFLMIDSTDTQYF
-,TRBD2,TRBV6-1,TRBJ2-5,TGTGCCAGCAAGAGACTAGCTATGTACCAAGAGACCCAGTACTTC,CASKRLAMYQETQYF
-,-,TRBV9,TRBJ2-1,TGTGCCAGCAGCGCCCTCGGGACGCCCAACAATGAGCAGTTCTTC,CASSALGTPNNEQFF
-,TRBD1,TRBV7-9,TRBJ2-1,TGTGCCGGACAGGGGCCCCCTAAGGTTGTGCAGTTCTTC,CAGQGPPKVVQFF
-,-,TRBV11-3,TRBJ2-1,TGTGCCAGCAGCTTAATGCAGAATGAGCAGTTCTTC,CASSLMQNEQFF
-,TRBD1,TRBV2,TRBJ2-3,TGTGCCAGCAGGGGACAGAGCACAGATACGCAGTATTTT,CASRGQSTDTQYF
-,-,TRBV19,TRBJ1-6,TGTGCCAGTAGTATTAGGATGGGTTCACCCCTCCACTTT,CASSIRMGSPLHF
-,-,TRBV2,TRBJ1-1,TGTGCCAGCAGTACAGGGATGACCACTGAAGCTTTCTTT,CASSTGMTTEAFF
few,-,TRBV2,TRBJ1-4,TGTGCCAGCAGTGAACAGCCAAATAGGGAAAATGAAAAACTGTTTTTT,CASSEQPNRENEKLFF
-,TRBD1,TRBV10-3,TRBJ1-3,TGTGCCACCTGCCCGCGACAGGGTATATCTGGAAACACCATATATTTT,CATCPRQGISGNTIYF
-,-,TRBV9,TRBJ1-4,TGTGCCAGCAGCCCTGCCAGGGGTGGTGGGGAAAAACTGTTTTTT,CASSPARGGGEKLFF
-,TRBD2,TRBV7-3,TRBJ2-1,TGTGCCAGCAGCAACTCGGCGGGGGAGAGCTCCTACAATGAGCAGTTCTTC,CASSNSAGESSYNEQFF
-,-,TRBV14,TRBJ1-2,TGTGCCAGCAGCCAAGCCCTCGGGGGATTGAACTATGGCTACACCTTC,CASSQALGGLNYGYTF
-,TRBD2,TRBV5-4,TRBJ2-1,TGTGCCAGCACGGCCAGCGGGGGTTCCTACAATGAGCAGTTCTTC,CASTASGGSYNEQFF
-,-,TRBV5-1,TRBJ1-2,TGCGCCACCTCGCGAGAATCAGACGGCTACACCTTC,CATSRESDGYTF